These 29 T cell receptor beta chains originate from one sample sequenced in a study of T-cell memory formation after mild COVID-19. TCRdb re-analysed the 5' RACE reads in MiXCR, keeping a single row per CDR3 protein. The table shows some 440,000 distinct CDR3 sequences, with 20% to 25% occurring only once. Sequencing was performed on PBMCs or a T cell subset sorted from them (not recorded which). These receptors came from an adult woman who had mild COVID-19 (a few samples of this study predate the infection). Cell type and time point are not known.

This clonotype has more than one count but fewer than ten. The CDR3 loop reads CASSSTFGTVAEAFF. CDR3 nucleotide sequence: TGTGCCAGCAGTAGTACCTTCGGGACCGTTGCTGAAGCTTTCTTT. The rearrangement uses TRBV6-5 and TRBJ1-1; maybe TRBD1 (5 bases). CDR1 and CDR2 from the germline V gene are MNHEY and SVGAGI. V gave up 5 bases and J gave up 6 bases, with 19 bases separating them. The CDR3 totals 15 residues.

V gene TRBV3-1 combines with J gene TRBJ2-1; 8 bases align to TRBD2. The germline V gene encodes CDR1 LGHDT and CDR2 YNNKEL (reference sequence). V shed 0 bases and J 6 bases; nucleotides not matched to a gene: 10. This CDR3 spans 17 amino acids. The DNA for the CDR3 is TGTGCCAGCAGCCAAGAGGCGGGGAGCGGGGGCTCCAATGAGCAGTTCTTC. It specifies CASSQEAGSGGSNEQFF.

V and J are TRBV29-1 and TRBJ2-3; 9 bases line up with TRBD1. Losses at the gene ends were 6 bases for V and 7 bases for J; bases not matched to a gene: 11. The germline CDR1 and CDR2 sequences are SQVTM and ANQGSEA. This CDR3 region has 14 residues. The CDR3 DNA follows: TGCAGCGTCAAACAGGGGGCCGATCGACATACGCAGTATTTT. Translated: CSVKQGADRHTQYF.

This clonotype appeared many times. V and J are TRBV24-1 and TRBJ1-1; D is unclear. The ends were cut back, 1 base at V and 4 bases at J, with 15 bases in the middle. Per the germline V gene, CDR1 is KGHDR and CDR2 is SFDVKD. CDR3 length: 16 residues. The DNA for the CDR3 is TGTGCCACCAGTGATTTCTTGGAGACACCATTCACTGAAGCTTTCTTT. Protein sequence: CATSDFLETPFTEAFF.

This clonotype was counted a few times. The V and J genes are TRBV7-8 and TRBJ2-1; weak D call: TRBD1 (5 bases). Germline V CDR1 and CDR2: SGHVS, FQNEAQ. V was trimmed by 2 bases and J by 12 bases, leaving 8 bases between them. The CDR3 consists of 11 residues. The CDR3 bases are TGTGCCAGCAGCTTAAATCAGGGGCAGTTCTTC. Its protein product is CASSLNQGQFF.

The rearrangement uses TRBV7-8 and TRBJ1-5; 7 bases map to TRBD1. Trimming removed 8 bases from V and 4 bases from J; junction bases left unmatched: 5. This CDR3 comprises 13 residues. Germline values: CDR1 SGHVS, CDR2 FQNEAQ. The CDR3 region has the DNA TGTGCCAGCCAGGGACAGATTAATCAGCCCCAGCATTTT. This translates into CASQGQINQPQHF.

There are many counts of this clonotype. The rearrangement joins TRBV7-8 to TRBJ2-7; D call uncertain. The germline gives CDR1 SGHVS, CDR2 FQNEAQ. With 5 bases removed from V and 4 bases from J, the gap between germline ends came to 15 bases. This CDR3 is 14 amino acids long. CDR3 sequence: CASSPSASLYEQYF. The CDR3 nucleotides are TGTGCCAGCAGCCCCAGCGCCTCGCTATACGAGCAGTACTTC.

This clonotype has just a few counts. The V and J genes are TRBV5-6 and TRBJ2-6, with 8 bases aligning to TRBD1. Losses at the gene ends were 5 bases for V and 1 base for J; bases not matched to a gene: 5. This CDR3 is built from 16 residues. Germline V gene lookup returns CDR1 SGHDT and CDR2 YYEEEE. The CDR3 nucleotides are TGTGCCAGCAGTGTCCGACAGGGGTCTGGGGCCAACGTCCTGACTTTC. Translating it yields CASSVRQGSGANVLTF.

The J gene is TRBJ1-2, the V gene TRBV20-1; tentative D call: TRBD1 (6 bases). The V and J ends lost 1 base and 0 bases respectively, with 9 bases between them. Germline values: CDR1 DFQATT, CDR2 SNEGSKA (reference sequence). The length of the CDR3 is 14 residues. CDR3 coding DNA: TGCAGTGCTAGAGGGGGACAATCTAACTATGGCTACACCTTC. It codes for CSARGGQSNYGYTF.

Only one count was recorded for this clonotype. This rearrangement joins TRBV20-1 to TRBJ2-5; D possibly matches TRBD1 or TRBD2 (6 bases each). CDR3 length: 18 amino acids. The V end was cut by 0 bases, the J end by 5 bases, with 25 bases between. The germline gives CDR1 DFQATT, CDR2 SNEGSKA (reference sequence). The CDR3 spells CSARDRARSGADGETQYF. The CDR3 region has the DNA TGCAGTGCTAGAGATCGAGCTAGGTCGGGGGCTGATGGGGAGACCCAGTACTTC.

This rearrangement joins TRBV19 to TRBJ2-1; no reliable D call. The CDR3 runs to 15 residues. V was trimmed by 7 bases and J by 0 bases, leaving 13 bases between them. The germline V gene encodes CDR1 LNHDA and CDR2 SQIVND (reference sequence). The chain's CDR3 is CASKKDRSSYNEQFF. In DNA form, the CDR3 reads TGTGCCAGTAAGAAGGACCGGAGCTCCTACAATGAGCAGTTCTTC.

The chain joins TRBV6-2 or TRBV6-3 to TRBJ1-1; unclear D gene. V was shortened by 5 bases and J by 6 bases, with 7 bases between the two germline ends. Germline loops: CDR1 MNHEY, CDR2 SVGEGT. The CDR3 contains 11 residues. In DNA, the CDR3 is TGTGCCAGCAGTCAACACTCTGAAGCTTTCTTT. It is translated as CASSQHSEAFF.

This clonotype was counted a few times. The chain joins TRBV3-1 to TRBJ1-1; 10 nucleotides agree with TRBD1. CDR1 and CDR2 (germline): LGHDT, YNNKEL (reference sequence). CDR3 size: 16 residues. V lost 4 bases and J lost 6; bases outside the gene matches: 11. CDR3 coding DNA: TGTGCCAGCAGCCTCGGGACAGGGGCGGGTATCGCTGAAGCTTTCTTT. It codes for CASSLGTGAGIAEAFF.

This clonotype was seen repeatedly, ten times or more. The rearrangement joins TRBV11-2 to TRBJ2-5; no reliable D call. The CDR3 spans 11 residues. Trimming shortened V by 6 bases and J by 3 bases, and 5 bases separated the two germline ends. Germline V gene data show CDR1 as SGHAT and CDR2 as FQNNGV. CDR3: CASSYKETQYF. The CDR3 DNA follows: TGTGCCAGCAGTTACAAAGAGACCCAGTACTTC.

The table lists this clonotype with a few counts. V is TRBV9 and J is TRBJ2-7; D is possibly TRBD1 or TRBD2 (5 bases each). The CDR3 has 14 residues. The germline CDR1 and CDR2 sequences are SGDLS and YYNGEE. Trimming removed 3 bases from V and 5 bases from J, with 15 bases in between. For the CDR3, the DNA is TGTGCCAGCAGCGCCGGGACCCTAACCCACGAGCAGTACTTC. This translates into CASSAGTLTHEQYF.

The CDR3 reads CASSTQGWVTEAFF. The CDR3 DNA reads as TGTGCCAGCAGTACACAGGGGTGGGTCACTGAAGCTTTCTTT. This rearrangement joins TRBV28 to TRBJ1-1; 7 positions match TRBD1. Germline V gene lookup returns CDR1 MDHEN and CDR2 SYDVKM. This CDR3 spans 14 amino acids. With V trimmed by 5 bases and J by 4 bases, 7 bases remained unmatched. The full variable domain, with the rest looked up from reference TRBV28 and TRBJ1-1, is DVKVTQSSRYLVKRTGEKVFLECVQDMDHENMFWYRQDPGLGLRLIYFSYDVKMKEKGDIPEGYSVSREKKERFSLILESASTNQTSMYLCASSTQGWVTEAFFGQGTRLTVV.

This clonotype has just a few counts. V and J are TRBV5-1 and TRBJ2-1; perhaps TRBD2 as D (5 bases). The CDR3 totals 13 residues. V was cut by 1 base and J by 8 bases, with 10 bases left in between. CDR1 and CDR2 (germline): SGHRS, YFSETQ. The CDR3 sequence: CASSLQPADEQFF. The CDR3 nucleotides read TGCGCCAGCAGCTTGCAACCAGCGGATGAGCAGTTCTTC.

The chain combines TRBV7-3 with TRBJ2-1; no firm D call. This CDR3 comprises 13 residues. Trimming took 0 bases from V and 10 from J, leaving 10 bases between them. Germline CDR1 is SGHTA and CDR2 is FQGTGA. In DNA, the CDR3 is TGTGCCAGCAGCTTAACCCCGGGCGGCGAGCAGTTCTTC. Its protein product is CASSLTPGGEQFF.

This clonotype was counted between two and nine times. The V gene is TRBV7-2, the J gene TRBJ2-3, with a possible D match to TRBD2 (6 bases). Per the germline V gene, CDR1 is SGHTA and CDR2 is FQGNSA. This CDR3 comprises 12 residues. V lost 3 bases and J 11 bases, leaving 12 bases between the germline ends. The CDR3 DNA follows: TGTGCCAGCAGCTTCGGGACTGTTCAGCAGTATTTT. Protein sequence: CASSFGTVQQYF.

V and J are TRBV20-1 and TRBJ1-1; D is ambiguous. The CDR3 spans 12 residues. Germline CDR1 reads DFQATT; CDR2 reads SNEGSKA (reference sequence). V was clipped by 5 bases and J by 0 bases, with 7 bases between them. The CDR3 here is CSARHMNTEAFF. The DNA for the CDR3 is TGCAGTGCTCGTCACATGAACACTGAAGCTTTCTTT.

This clonotype appeared a few times. This chain links TRBV12-3 or TRBV12-4 with TRBJ1-3; a weak D match, TRBD1 (5 bases). CDR3 length: 14 amino acids. The V end lost 6 bases, the J end lost 5 bases, and 14 bases lay between the germline ends. CDR3 nucleotides: TGTGCCAGCAGGGTAGGGACCGCTCGAAACACCATATATTTT. This gives the protein CASRVGTARNTIYF.

The chain employs TRBV5-5 and TRBJ2-1; D not resolved. Looked up from germline, CDR1 is SGHKS and CDR2 is YYEKEE (reference sequence). The CDR3 has 12 amino acids. The V and J ends lost 1 base and 10 bases respectively, with 9 bases between them. The DNA of the CDR3 is TGTGCCAGCAGCTTGCAGCTTGGAGAGCAGTTCTTC. Its translation: CASSLQLGEQFF.

Only a few counts were recorded for this clonotype. The J gene is TRBJ2-1, the V gene TRBV24-1, with a possible D match to TRBD2 (6 bases). Germline V gene sequence: CDR1 KGHDR, CDR2 SFDVKD. The length of the CDR3 is 17 residues. Trimming removed 3 bases from V and 0 bases from J, with 14 bases in between. The DNA of the CDR3 is TGTGCCACCAGTGATGGGGGACTTTTGAGCTCCTACAATGAGCAGTTCTTC. Protein: CATSDGGLLSSYNEQFF.

The DNA for the CDR3 is TGTGCCAGCAGTAAGGGAAGAACCGGGGAGCTGTTTTTT. Translated: CASSKGRTGELFF. The chain recombines TRBV6-5 with TRBJ2-2; D is uncertain. V dropped 5 bases and J dropped 5 bases, with 9 bases sitting between them. Germline CDR1 MNHEY, CDR2 SVGAGI. The CDR3 extends over 13 amino acids.

The chain employs TRBV9 and TRBJ2-1; D may be TRBD1 or TRBD2 (5 bases each). The CDR3 has 13 residues. Looked up from germline, CDR1 is SGDLS and CDR2 is YYNGEE. V lost 3 bases to trimming and J lost 6 bases, with 10 bases between them. CDR3 region: CASSGGSRNEQFF. In nucleotides, the CDR3 is TGTGCCAGCAGCGGGGGGTCCCGCAATGAGCAGTTCTTC.

The chain joins TRBV20-1 to TRBJ2-7, with 8 bases matching TRBD2. Unmatched junction bases numbered 5, after V lost 5 bases and J lost 2 bases. The CDR3 totals 13 residues. Germline CDR1 and CDR2: DFQATT and SNEGSKA (reference sequence). CDR3 in amino acids: CSAEAGDTYEQYF. Here the CDR3 DNA reads TGCAGTGCTGAAGCGGGGGATACCTACGAGCAGTACTTC.

The rearrangement links TRBV18 to TRBJ1-4, with D perhaps TRBD1 (5 bases). CDR1 and CDR2 (germline): KGHSH, LQKENI. The CDR3 totals 14 residues. Deletions cut 2 bases from V and 12 bases from J, with 16 bases between. The CDR3 nucleotides read TGTGCCAGCTCACCAGAAGCGCCAGGGTCGGAACTGTTTTTT. Its protein product is CASSPEAPGSELFF.

The V gene is TRBV20-1, the J gene TRBJ2-1; weak D call: TRBD1 (5 bases). Germline V gives CDR1 DFQATT, CDR2 SNEGSKA (reference sequence). The V end was cut by 5 bases, the J end by 16 bases, with 18 bases between. The length of the CDR3 is 11 residues. The CDR3 DNA reads TGCAGTGCTTCTACAGGCCCGTCACGCTTCTTC. Amino acid sequence: CSASTGPSRFF.

The chain is built from TRBV7-3 and TRBJ2-1, with TRBD1 matching over 10 bases. Germline CDR1 SGHTA, CDR2 FQGTGA. Trimming removed 6 bases from V and 6 bases from J; junction bases left unmatched: 8. The CDR3 totals 15 residues. CDR3 DNA sequence: TGTGCCAGCAGGGTTTGGGGACAGGGGAGCAATGAGCAGTTCTTC. It specifies CASRVWGQGSNEQFF. Looking up the rest from reference TRBV7-3 and TRBJ2-1 gives the full variable domain: GAGVSQTPSNKVTEKGKYVELRCDPISGHTALYWYRQSLGQGPEFLIYFQGTGAADDSGLPNDRFFAVRPEGSVSTLKIQRTERGDSAVYLCASRVWGQGSNEQFFGPGTRLTVL.